The T cell receptor beta chain described here comes from a study of technical replicates of blood from several donors. Libraries were prepared by immunoSEQ multiplex PCR; TCRdb keeps only in-frame clonotypes and omits some of them. The table has around 98,000 clones, roughly 95% seen once; the top ten hold less than 0.25%. The junction had 8 bases not matched to a gene; V was cut back by 2 bases and J by 4 bases. CDR3 length: 17 amino acids. Germline-derived CDR1 and CDR2 are SGHAT and FQNNGV. Sequenced input: T cells isolated from PBMCs. The clonotype comes from a human donor in good health. The chain links TRBV11-2 to TRBJ2-3; 11 nucleotides match TRBD1. Written as DNA, the CDR3 is TGTGCCAGCAGCTTAATTTTCGGGACAGGGGGATCAGATACGCAGTATTTT. Translating it yields CASSLIFGTGGSDTQYF. Complete variable domain (other parts from reference TRBV11-2 and TRBJ2-3): EAGVAQSPRYKIIEKRQSVAFWCNPISGHATLYWYQQILGQGPKLLIQFQNNGVVDDSQLPKDRFSAERLKGVDSTLKIQPAKLEDSAVYLCASSLIFGTGGSDTQYFGPGTRLTVL.